This is a list of T cell receptor beta chains from one sample in a study of blood T cell repertoires in COVID-19. The data were produced by immunoSEQ multiplex PCR, yet TCRdb's version contains in-frame clones alone and is incomplete. The sample contains 250,000 to 350,000 clones, around 92% of which appear only once. Sequenced: PBMCs or T cells enriched from blood (not recorded which). All receptors derive from a woman between 50 and 59 years old who had been exposed to COVID-19. CDR3s include the opening cysteine and the closing phenylalanine or tryptophan. The listing skips clone size in some rows; elsewhere it reads once, few, many or a size class.

TRBV7-2	.	CASSSIPESPLHF
TRBV5-4	.	CASSSSGAYTDTQYF
TRBV19	.	CASSANRGNNSPLHF
TRBV25-1	few	CASSDTGMYSPLHF
TRBV10-1	.	CASSHRDRGRYTEAFF
TRBV27	.	CASSLSDSPYTF
TRBV18	.	CASSRTGVAYGYTF
TRBV6-2/TRBV6-3	once	CASSYQTGTADRHQPQHF
TRBV2	.	CASSRPTTSWGQFKYEQYF
TRBV5-8	.	CASSLGQPSNEKLFF
TRBV28	.	CASSLAGSATNEKLFF
TRBV6-5	.	CASSKQGADGAFF
TRBV15	.	CATSGWGLAGGGTDTQYF
TRBV6-5	.	CASRLLSTSNQPQHF
TRBV19	once	CASSRTPGQVYGYTF
TRBV28	.	CASSSRGRTYNEQFF
TRBV7-9	few	CASSSSFRGPRNEQFF
TRBV5-1	.	CASSQETGYNSPLHF
TRBV2	.	CASSGGVGSGANVLTF
TRBV19	.	CASSARISGNEQFF
TRBV4-1	.	CASSHERDFLEAFF
TRBV19	.	CASSITGGADQPQHF
TRBV11-2	.	CASSSGWADTQYF
TRBV11-1	.	CASSPGTSGTTDTQYF
TRBV19	.	CASSIAGSSQPQHF
TRBV18	.	CASSPVGGQETQYF
TRBV14	.	CASSQELRNTEAFF
TRBV5-4	.	CASSLGQPSYNEQFF
TRBV7-9	.	CASIPQGAYYGYTF
TRBV7-2	.	CASSLVRSQGAGELFF
TRBV4-1	.	CASSQVGAISSPLHF
TRBV18	.	CASSPVGQEANSPLHF
TRBV7-9	.	CASSGWLKGADTGELFF
TRBV18	.	CASSNGQGVYNEQFF
TRBV2	.	CASSEGRTGQGFVEQYF
TRBV30	once	CAWSTPGATPLHF
TRBV28	.	CASSSYSGQGKNGGLYEQYF
TRBV15	once	CATVLPGQGNEKLFF
TRBV7-7	.	CASSLNSWQGSYEQYF
TRBV28	.	CASSSPLGTGNYGYTF
TRBV5-6	.	CASSLKGASGYTF
TRBV7-9	.	CASSTQGEGLGYTF